Below are 9 T cell receptor beta chains sequenced from a single sample in a study of T cells in Graves' hyperthyroidism and ophthalmopathy (dated by TCRdb to about 2019). The library was made by multiplex PCR. Sequencing instrument: Illumina HiSeq 2000. The TCR beta CDR3 regions were amplified from RNA transcripts. A first-round RT-PCR of the TCR CDR3 used the HTBI primer set with the Qiagen OneStep RT-PCR kit. The public reads were reprocessed in TCRdb via fastp at Q25 and MiXCR, keeping in-frame beta chains. Duplicate CDR3 protein sequences are folded into a single record with the most common DNA and genes. Present in this sample are 250,000 or so distinct CDR3 sequences, nearly 15% of which were seen just once. The ten top clones hold under 35% of the sample. Sequenced: blood. These receptors came from a woman aged 45-59 years with Graves' hyperthyroidism that later progressed to Graves' ophthalmopathy.

This clonotype was counted at least ten times. This chain joins TRBV7-9 and TRBJ2-2, with 14 nucleotides matching TRBD2. CDR1 and CDR2 from the germline V gene are SEHNR and FQNEAQ (reference sequence). The CDR3 is made up of 17 amino acids. J was trimmed by 3 bases and V by 3 bases; bases with no gene match: 3. This chain's CDR3 is CASSFGTSGSDTGELFF. DNA of the CDR3: TGTGCCAGCAGCTTCGGGACTAGCGGGAGCGACACCGGGGAGCTGTTTTTT.

This clonotype was seen at least ten times. The CDR3 here is CASSPYLAGGWNEQFF. CDR3 bases: TGTGCCAGCAGCCCATACCTAGCGGGAGGATGGAATGAGCAGTTCTTC. The chain has TRBV11-2 and TRBJ2-1, with 11 bases identical to TRBD2. The trim removed 5 bases at V and 7 bases at J, leaving 10 bases unmatched. The CDR3 spans 16 residues. CDR1 and CDR2 from the germline V gene are SGHAT and FQNNGV. Full variable domain (remainder filled in from reference TRBV11-2 and TRBJ2-1): EAGVAQSPRYKIIEKRQSVAFWCNPISGHATLYWYQQILGQGPKLLIQFQNNGVVDDSQLPKDRFSAERLKGVDSTLKIQPAKLEDSAVYLCASSPYLAGGWNEQFFGPGTRLTVL.

This clonotype showed up many times. The J gene is TRBJ2-3, the V gene TRBV6-1; D perhaps matches TRBD2 (6 bases). This CDR3 region has 14 residues. From germline, CDR1 is MNHNS and CDR2 SASEGT. V was shortened by 5 bases and J by 3 bases, with 12 bases between the two germline ends. This chain's CDR3 is CASSTSHITDTQYF. The CDR3 nucleotides are TGTGCCAGCAGTACTAGCCACATAACAGATACGCAGTATTTT.

This clonotype was recorded at least ten times. The CDR3 sequence: CASSYQNTGELFF. DNA of the CDR3: TGTGCCAGCAGTTACCAAAACACCGGGGAGCTGTTTTTT. The chain is built from TRBV6-5 and TRBJ2-2; D ambiguous. V lost 2 bases and J lost 2, with 3 bases in between. CDR3 length equals 13 residues. The germline V gene has CDR1 MNHEY and CDR2 SVGAGI.

The chain has TRBV10-3 and TRBJ2-2, with a possible D match to TRBD2 (5 bases). V was cut by 9 bases and J by 0 bases, with 8 bases left in between. The CDR3 runs to 13 residues. Germline values: CDR1 ENHRY, CDR2 SYGVKD. CDR3 region: CAIWTANTGELFF. CDR3 sequence (DNA): TGTGCCATTTGGACTGCGAACACCGGGGAGCTGTTTTTT.

The chain recombines TRBV7-9 with TRBJ1-2; D call uncertain. V was clipped by 5 bases and J by 5 bases, with 12 bases between them. The CDR3 loop spans 13 amino acids. Per germline, CDR1 SEHNR and CDR2 FQNEAQ (reference sequence). The chain's CDR3 is CASSPDGGYGYTF. As DNA, the CDR3 is TGTGCCAGCAGCCCGGACGGAGGATATGGCTACACCTTC.

This clonotype appeared a few times. The chain combines TRBV5-1 with TRBJ2-1; 7 bases align to TRBD2. The CDR3 sequence is 17 residues long. CDR1 and CDR2 (germline): SGHRS, YFSETQ. V was pared by 4 bases and J by 3 bases, with 13 bases of the junction left unmatched. The CDR3 DNA sequence: TGCGCCAGCAGCCCAACATCCGCTAGCGGCCTCTACAATGAGCAGTTCTTC. This gives the protein CASSPTSASGLYNEQFF.

This clonotype was seen at least ten times. The chain joins TRBV5-1 to TRBJ2-7, with TRBD1 identical over 10 bases. The length of the CDR3 is 14 residues. Per the germline V gene, CDR1 is SGHRS and CDR2 is YFSETQ. The junction had 5 bases not matched to a gene; V was cut back by 3 bases and J by 5 bases. CDR3 loop: CASSWGTGVNEQYF. Written as DNA, the CDR3 is TGCGCCAGCAGCTGGGGGACAGGGGTAAACGAGCAGTACTTC.

The table lists this clonotype with many counts. The chain links TRBV18 to TRBJ2-7; a possible D gene is TRBD1 (5 bases). The V and J ends lost 1 base and 2 bases respectively, with 9 bases between them. Germline V gives CDR1 KGHSH, CDR2 LQKENI. The CDR3 runs 14 residues. CDR3: CASSPRSTAYEQYF. The CDR3 DNA follows: TGTGCCAGCTCACCACGCTCGACAGCCTACGAGCAGTACTTC.